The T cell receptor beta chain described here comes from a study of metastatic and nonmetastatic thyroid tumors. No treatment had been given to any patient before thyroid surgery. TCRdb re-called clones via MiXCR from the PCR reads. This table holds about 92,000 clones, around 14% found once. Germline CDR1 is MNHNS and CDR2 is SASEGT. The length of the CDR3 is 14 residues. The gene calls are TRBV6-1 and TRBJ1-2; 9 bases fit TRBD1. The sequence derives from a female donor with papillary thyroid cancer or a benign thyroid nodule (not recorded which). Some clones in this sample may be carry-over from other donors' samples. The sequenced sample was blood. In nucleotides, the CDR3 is TGTAACAGCCGCCCGACAGGGGGTGGTTATGGCTACACCTTC. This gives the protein CNSRPTGGGYGYTF.